A selection of T cell receptor beta chains follows, all from one sample in a study of spatial heterogeneity in lung cancer. TCRdb ran MiXCR on the 5' RACE reads and lists one entry per CDR3 protein. Here the sample spans 90,000 to 95,000 distinct CDR3 sequences, about 12% being singletons. The source material was PBMCs, sampled at surgery. Receptors were obtained from a male donor with early-stage non-small cell lung cancer. CDR3s include the opening cysteine and the closing phenylalanine or tryptophan. Each record gives: J gene, D gene, V gene, clone size, CDR3 DNA, CDR3 protein. A D gene is named only where the DNA matches it firmly. Not every row has a clone size; where given, it reads once, few, many or a size class.

>TRBJ1-4|NA|TRBV28|many
TGTGCCAGCAGTTTCGCAGAAGTTAATGAAAAACTGTTTTTT
CASSFAEVNEKLFF
>TRBJ2-7|NA|TRBV29-1|many
TGCAGCGTTGCGAGGGGTTACGAGCAGTACTTC
CSVARGYEQYF
>TRBJ1-2|TRBD1|TRBV6-5|NA
TGTGCCAGCAGGCTGACAGGGAGCGGCTACACCTTC
CASRLTGSGYTF
>TRBJ2-3|TRBD1|TRBV5-1|many
TGCGCCAGCAGCACGACAGGGGGCACAGATACGCAGTATTTT
CASSTTGGTDTQYF
>TRBJ1-5|NA|TRBV11-2|few
TGTGCCAGCAGCTTAGATCATGGCGGCAATCAGCCCCAGCATTTT
CASSLDHGGNQPQHF
>TRBJ2-1|TRBD2|TRBV5-1|NA
TGCGCCAGCAGCTTGGCTAGCGGGGGTGGTAATGAGCAGTTCTTC
CASSLASGGGNEQFF
>TRBJ1-2|NA|TRBV5-5|many
TGTGCCAGCAGCTTGGAGGAGGGCCGATATGGCTACACCTTC
CASSLEEGRYGYTF
>TRBJ2-5|NA|TRBV5-1|NA
TGCGCCAGCAGCTTGGTGGAGCTAGGAGAAGAGACCCAGTACTTC
CASSLVELGEETQYF
>TRBJ2-3|NA|TRBV28|NA
TGTGCCAGCAGTTTCTCGGGATTATGGACAGATACGCAGTATTTT
CASSFSGLWTDTQYF
>TRBJ2-5|NA|TRBV3-1|NA
TGTGCCAGCAGCCAAGATGGGCGGTTCCAAGAGACCCAGTACTTC
CASSQDGRFQETQYF
>TRBJ2-1|NA|TRBV7-9|few
TGTGCCAGCAGCTCATTAAGGACAGGATGGGGGTTAGCGGATCGCTACAATGAGCAGTTCTTC
CASSSLRTGWGLADRYNEQFF
>TRBJ1-3|TRBD1|TRBV11-2|many
TGTGCCAGCAGGTCCGGACAGGGGACTACCTCTGGAAACACCATATATTTT
CASRSGQGTTSGNTIYF
>TRBJ1-6|TRBD1|TRBV9|few
TGTGCCAGCAGCGGACCGGGACAGTTAAATTCACCCCTCCACTTT
CASSGPGQLNSPLHF
>TRBJ2-3|TRBD2|TRBV29-1|few
TGCAGCGTCGGGACTAGCGGGGCCCCCACAGATACGCAGTATTTT
CSVGTSGAPTDTQYF
>TRBJ2-7|NA|TRBV6-1|few
TGTGCCAGCGACAGGGACTTCTCCTACGAGCAGTACTTC
CASDRDFSYEQYF
>TRBJ2-2|NA|TRBV15|few
TGTGCCACCAGCAGAGAACGAACCGGGGAGCTGTTTTTT
CATSRERTGELFF
>TRBJ2-3|NA|TRBV20-1|few
TGCAGTGCTAGAGTGCGGGTACTTAGCACAGATACGCAGTATTTT
CSARVRVLSTDTQYF
>TRBJ1-2|NA|TRBV20-1|many
TGCAGTGCTAGTGCCTCCCGTGGCTACACCTTC
CSASASRGYTF
>TRBJ1-2|TRBD1|TRBV12-3/TRBV12-4|NA
TGTGCCAGCAGTTTAGGGGACAGGGAAGACTACACCTTC
CASSLGDREDYTF
>TRBJ1-5|TRBD1|TRBV20-1|many
TGCAGTGCGAGGGGGACAGTTAGCAATCAGCCCCAGCATTTT
CSARGTVSNQPQHF
>TRBJ2-1|TRBD2|TRBV18|NA
TGTGCCAGCTCACCACCGACTAGCGGACGGCTTGGCAATGAGCAGTTCTTC
CASSPPTSGRLGNEQFF
>TRBJ1-5|NA|TRBV6-2/TRBV6-3|few
TGTGCCAGCAGTCACGCCCCGAGGCCGAGCAATCAGCCCCAGCATTTT
CASSHAPRPSNQPQHF
>TRBJ2-5|TRBD2|TRBV10-3|few
TGTGCCATCAGTGAGCCCATGACTAGCGGGAAAGGCGAGACCCAGTACTTC
CAISEPMTSGKGETQYF
>TRBJ2-1|NA|TRBV19|few
TGTGCCAGCTCTCCTAGGGCAGGTAGCTCCTACAATGAGCAGTTCTTC
CASSPRAGSSYNEQFF
>TRBJ1-2|NA|TRBV7-2|few
TGTGCCAGCAGATCGGGACCAACCCATGGCTACACCTTC
CASRSGPTHGYTF
>TRBJ1-5|NA|TRBV20-1|NA
TGCAGTGCTAGAGATAGGCTCGCCGGGGGCTTTAATCAGCCCCAGCATTTT
CSARDRLAGGFNQPQHF
>TRBJ1-6|TRBD1|TRBV4-2|few
TGTGCCAGCAGCTCAGCCGGACAGGGGAGATCACCCCTCCACTTT
CASSSAGQGRSPLHF
>TRBJ2-7|TRBD1|TRBV18|NA
TGTGCCAGCTCACCGGGACAGGGGGACTTCGAGCAGTACTTC
CASSPGQGDFEQYF
>TRBJ2-7|NA|TRBV20-1|few
TGCAGTGCTCCCCTTGGGGGTTACGAGCAGTACTTC
CSAPLGGYEQYF
>TRBJ2-3|NA|TRBV7-2|NA
TGTGCCAGCAGCTCCGCGGCCTCCACAGATACGCAGTATTTT
CASSSAASTDTQYF
>TRBJ1-4|NA|TRBV7-9|few
TGTGCCAGCAGCTCGGCCGGGACTGAAAAACTGTTTTTT
CASSSAGTEKLFF
>TRBJ2-5|NA|TRBV4-1|few
TGCGCCAGCAGCCAAGATCGGACTCCGAGGACCCAGTACTTC
CASSQDRTPRTQYF
>TRBJ2-6|TRBD2|TRBV5-1|NA
TGCGCCAGCAGCTTGACTAGCGCTGGGGCCAACGTCCTGACTTTC
CASSLTSAGANVLTF
>TRBJ2-1|TRBD2|TRBV4-2|many
TGTGCCAGCAGCCAAGAGAGACTAGCGGGAGGCCTCGAAGGGCAGTTCTTC
CASSQERLAGGLEGQFF
>TRBJ2-1|NA|TRBV20-1|NA
TGCAGTGCAAGGGACGACTCCTACAATGAGCAGTTCTTC
CSARDDSYNEQFF
>TRBJ2-6|NA|TRBV3-1|NA
TGTGCCAGCAGCCAAGTCGTTTCCCGCGACAAGGCCCTCTCTGGGGCCAACGTCCTGACTTTC
CASSQVVSRDKALSGANVLTF
>TRBJ1-6|NA|TRBV9|NA
TGTGCCAGCAGCACCCGGGGGCGAGATAATTCACCCCTCCACTTT
CASSTRGRDNSPLHF